Listed below are T cell receptor beta chains from one sample, sequenced in a study of T cell repertoires in cytomegalovirus infection. TCRdb passed the reads through MiXCR, listing each CDR3 protein once. The table includes approximately 1,000,000 distinct CDR3 sequences, around 30% detected once. These receptors' antigens are unknown. Here the sequenced sample was cultured CD8+ T cells from PBMCs, taken from culture after CMV antigen stimulation. The receptors derive from a human donor in good health (CMV status not recorded). Some clones in this sample may be carry-over from other donors' samples. Both conserved end residues are part of each CDR3. D genes are given only for firm matches. Clone size is given for some rows only: seen once, a few or many times, or a class if the clone is expanded.

clone_size	v_call	j_call	d_call	cdr3_nt	cdr3_aa
many	TRBV12-3/TRBV12-4	TRBJ1-4	NA	TGTGCCAGCAGTTTCCAACTCGAGGGCCGGCGTGAGGTGAATAATGAAAAACTGTTTTTT	CASSFQLEGRREVNNEKLFF
many	TRBV12-3/TRBV12-4	TRBJ1-1	NA	TGTGCCAGCAGCTTGGGACCGATGAACACTGAAGCTTTCTTT	CASSLGPMNTEAFF
NA	TRBV4-3	TRBJ1-2	TRBD1	TGCGCCAGCAGCCAAGATTGGCAGGGGACAGAGGACGGCTACACCTTC	CASSQDWQGTEDGYTF
few	TRBV12-3/TRBV12-4	TRBJ2-3	NA	TGTGCCAGCAGTTCAAGGTTTACAGGCACAGATACGCAGTATTTT	CASSSRFTGTDTQYF
few	TRBV4-1	TRBJ2-1	TRBD2	TGCGCCAGCAGCCATCCCGGACTAGCGGGGGGGTTCAATGAGCAGTTCTTC	CASSHPGLAGGFNEQFF
NA	TRBV6-5	TRBJ2-3	NA	TGTGCCAGCAGCTACTCTATGTGGAGGGGCCCACGCACAGATACGCAGTATTTT	CASSYSMWRGPRTDTQYF
NA	TRBV6-5	TRBJ2-7	NA	TGTGCCAGCAGTCCAACTTTCACGGACGAGCAGTACTTC	CASSPTFTDEQYF
many	TRBV7-9	TRBJ2-5	NA	TGTGCCAGCAGCCAAAACAACGGGAGAGAGACCCAGTACTTC	CASSQNNGRETQYF
NA	TRBV11-3	TRBJ2-3	NA	TGTGCCAGCAGCTTTATGGCAGATACGCAGTATTTT	CASSFMADTQYF
NA	TRBV11-3	TRBJ2-1	NA	TGTGCCAGCAGCTTAAGGGCAGGGGTGGGGAATGAGCAGTTCTTC	CASSLRAGVGNEQFF
NA	TRBV12-3/TRBV12-4	TRBJ2-1	NA	TGTGCCAGCACTTCTGCCCGCTCCTACAATGAGCAGTTCTTC	CASTSARSYNEQFF
few	TRBV6-6	TRBJ2-7	NA	TGTGCCAGCAGTTACTGGCAAGAGCAGTACTTC	CASSYWQEQYF
NA	TRBV19	TRBJ2-3	NA	TGTGCCAGTAGTCTTCTTCCGGGGACAACGAGCACAGATACGCAGTATTTT	CASSLLPGTTSTDTQYF
NA	TRBV4-2	TRBJ2-1	NA	TGTGCCAGCAGCCAAAATTTGGCGGCCTCCTACAATGAGCAGTTCTTC	CASSQNLAASYNEQFF
NA	TRBV20-1	TRBJ2-7	NA	TGCAGTGCTAGTGGCCGCTCCTACGAGCAGTACTTC	CSASGRSYEQYF
many	TRBV7-6	TRBJ2-1	NA	TGTGCCAGCAGCTTAGGGGACGATTCCTACAATGAGCAGTTCTTC	CASSLGDDSYNEQFF
NA	TRBV6-2/TRBV6-3	TRBJ1-2	NA	TGTGTCAGCAGTTACCCCAAACAGCGTGTTACAGGAATAAACTATGGCTACACCTTC	CVSSYPKQRVTGINYGYTF
NA	TRBV5-5	TRBJ1-1	TRBD1	TGTTCCACCGGGACAGGGGATATGAACACTGAAGCTTTCTTT	CSTGTGDMNTEAFF
few	TRBV7-9	TRBJ1-2	NA	TGTGCCAGCAGCCTAGCCCTGGACTCTGGTAACTATGGCTACACCTTC	CASSLALDSGNYGYTF
NA	TRBV4-1	TRBJ1-2	TRBD1	TGCGCCAGCAGCCAGGTCACCGGGACAGGGGGCCCCTATGGCTACACCTTC	CASSQVTGTGGPYGYTF
NA	TRBV11-1	TRBJ2-4	NA	TGTGCCAGCAGCTTAGTTCCTAGCGTAGACATTCAGTACTTC	CASSLVPSVDIQYF
few	TRBV19	TRBJ2-1	NA	TGTGCCACCTCATTCCGCCCTACGGATGAGCAGTTCTTC	CATSFRPTDEQFF
few	TRBV6-1	TRBJ2-7	NA	TGTGCCAGCAGTGAAATGGGGGATCCCTACGAGCAGTACTTC	CASSEMGDPYEQYF
many	TRBV7-2	TRBJ1-5	NA	TGTGCCAGCAGCCTATCCCCGGACCCTTTGGGCAATCAGCCCCAGCATTTT	CASSLSPDPLGNQPQHF
NA	TRBV27	TRBJ1-2	NA	TGTGCCAGCAGTTTATCTCTGCGAGCTTATGGCTACACCTTC	CASSLSLRAYGYTF
NA	TRBV25-1	TRBJ2-1	NA	TGTGCCAGCTCGACGGACCTCGGCTACTCCTACAATGAGCAGTTCTTC	CASSTDLGYSYNEQFF
few	TRBV19	TRBJ2-3	TRBD2	TGTGCCAGTAGTACAGCGGGGGGTCGTCCAGATACGCAGTATTTT	CASSTAGGRPDTQYF
once	TRBV28	TRBJ2-3	NA	TGTGCCAGCAGTCCCGGACTATCTAGCACAGATACGCAGTATTTT	CASSPGLSSTDTQYF
NA	TRBV19	TRBJ1-1	NA	TGTGCCAGTACCTCCGGGACACCAGAAGCTTTCTTT	CASTSGTPEAFF
few	TRBV7-9	TRBJ2-5	NA	TGTGCCAGCAGCGGATATGAGAGAGAGACCCAGTACTTC	CASSGYERETQYF
few	TRBV11-2	TRBJ1-1	NA	TGTGCCAGCAGCTTAGAAATTAGGGGGACGAACACTGAAGCTTTCTTT	CASSLEIRGTNTEAFF
few	TRBV13	TRBJ2-7	NA	TGTGCCAGCAGCTTAGGCAGGGGCACCCACGAGCAGTACTTC	CASSLGRGTHEQYF
few	TRBV6-2/TRBV6-3	TRBJ2-5	TRBD2	TGTGCCAGCAGTTACGCGTCCTGGACTAGCGGACAAGAGACCCAGTACTTC	CASSYASWTSGQETQYF
NA	TRBV6-5	TRBJ2-3	NA	TGTGCCAGCAAGATATCGGATACTAGCACAGATACGCAGTATTTT	CASKISDTSTDTQYF
many	TRBV7-2	TRBJ2-1	TRBD2	TGTGCCAGCAGCTTAGCCCGGGACTATTCCTACAATGAGCAGTTCTTC	CASSLARDYSYNEQFF
NA	TRBV9	TRBJ2-4	TRBD1	TGTGCCAGCAGCACTCGACAGGGAGAAAAAAACATTCAGTACTTC	CASSTRQGEKNIQYF
few	TRBV7-4	TRBJ1-2	NA	TGTGCCATCCCCCCTGGTGGGTTTAACTATGGCTACACCTTC	CAIPPGGFNYGYTF
few	TRBV6-6	TRBJ1-1	TRBD1	TGTGCCAGCAGTTACCCCCCACAGGGGATGAACACTGAAGCTTTCTTT	CASSYPPQGMNTEAFF
few	TRBV6-1	TRBJ2-5	TRBD2	TGTGCCAGCAGCCCCAGGCTCCCCGGGACTAGCGGGGGGGCAGAAGAGACCCAGTACTTC	CASSPRLPGTSGGAEETQYF
few	TRBV10-3	TRBJ1-1	NA	TGTGCCATCAGTGAGTTTAAGGGTCGGGACACTGAAGCTTTCTTT	CAISEFKGRDTEAFF
NA	TRBV27	TRBJ2-7	NA	TGTGCCAGCAGCGCGATGGGGGGACCGCGGTACGAGCAGTACTTC	CASSAMGGPRYEQYF
many	TRBV7-2	TRBJ2-1	TRBD2	TGTGCCAGCAGCCGGACTAGCGGCGAAAGCTCCTACAATGAGCAGTTCTTC	CASSRTSGESSYNEQFF
few	TRBV6-2/TRBV6-3	TRBJ2-5	TRBD2	TGTGCCAGCAGTTACAGAAGCCTAGCGGGGGGAGAGACCCAGTACTTC	CASSYRSLAGGETQYF
many	TRBV6-6	TRBJ1-1	NA	TGTGCCAGCAGTTACTCGACGGTCACTGAAGCTTTCTTT	CASSYSTVTEAFF
many	TRBV7-4	TRBJ2-1	TRBD2	TGTGCCAGCAGCTTAAGGGGCGGGGGTCCTTACAATGAGCAGTTCTTC	CASSLRGGGPYNEQFF
NA	TRBV6-5	TRBJ1-2	TRBD1	TGTGCCAGCAGTTGGGGACAGGGTTTGGACTATGGCTACACCTTC	CASSWGQGLDYGYTF
NA	TRBV7-9	TRBJ2-3	TRBD1	TGTGCCAGCAGCCCTTCCGAGGGGACAGGGGCAGATACGCAGTATTTT	CASSPSEGTGADTQYF
NA	TRBV6-4	TRBJ1-2	TRBD1	TGTGCCCAGGGGGGGAGTTCTAACTATGGCTACACCTTC	CAQGGSSNYGYTF
NA	TRBV27	TRBJ1-1	NA	TGTGCCAGCAGTTTATCAGGGGGTATAACTGAAGCTTTCTTT	CASSLSGGITEAFF
many	TRBV7-6	TRBJ2-5	TRBD1	TGTGCCAGCAGCCCACTGGACAGGACCCAAGAGACCCAGTACTTC	CASSPLDRTQETQYF
NA	TRBV6-6	TRBJ1-1	NA	TGTGCCAGCAGTTACTTTTTGGGGCACAGGGTGAACACTGAAGCTTTCTTT	CASSYFLGHRVNTEAFF
NA	TRBV6-6	TRBJ1-5	TRBD1	TGTGCCAGCCACGGGACAGGGGTCAATCAGCCCCAGCATTTT	CASHGTGVNQPQHF
once	TRBV5-1	TRBJ2-2	NA	TGCGCCAGCAGCTCCAAGGGGGGGGGTTCTTCTGGGGAGCTGTTTTTT	CASSSKGGGSSGELFF
NA	TRBV27	TRBJ1-1	TRBD1	TGTGCCAGCAGAACTACAGGGGGCGGCACTGAAGCTTTCTTT	CASRTTGGGTEAFF
few	TRBV27	TRBJ2-3	TRBD2	TGTGCCAGCAGTCCGCGGGGGGGGCGCTTGGCAGATACGCAGTATTTT	CASSPRGGRLADTQYF